What follows is one T cell receptor (beta chain) and its context. This entry comes from a study of control samples from healthy donors and cancer patients. Sequencing used immunoSEQ multiplex PCR; TCRdb keeps in-frame clones, though not all of them. The sample carries roughly 88,000 clones, approximately 90% recorded once. The TCR sequence derives from a woman in her twenties or thirties in good health. Specimen: blood.

The CDR3 here is CASSTNRGSGSPLHF. Here the CDR3 DNA reads TGTGCCAGTAGTACCAACAGGGGCTCAGGTTCACCCCTCCACTTT. The J gene is TRBJ1-6, the V gene TRBV19, with TRBD1 identical over 7 bases. This CDR3 is built from 15 residues. Trimming took 4 bases from V and 9 from J; bases not matched to a gene: 9. The V gene's germline CDR1 is LNHDA and CDR2 SQIVND (reference sequence).